What follows describes a single TCR beta chain. The data were taken from a study of Ad26.COV2.S vaccination and SARS-CoV-2 variants. Study details: Dosing was one shot or two shots 56 days apart.

The repertoire was sequenced with immunoSEQ multiplex PCR; TCRdb's copy has only in-frame clones and lacks some. The data hold more than 300,000 clones, with roughly 90% observed a single time. This sample's treatment: roughly 20 received Ad26.COV2.S at low or high dose, single or two shots; 5 received placebo; per-sample allocation not given. Sampling was performed 63 days after the first vaccine or placebo injection. This TCR came from a person aged 18-60 years who received the Ad26.COV2.S COVID-19 vaccine or a placebo. Sequencing was performed on peripheral blood, taken in a trial of Ad26.COV2.S vaccine versus placebo.

The CDR3 DNA sequence: TGTGCCAGCTCAAGCCTCAGGGAAAGGAACACTGAAGCTTTCTTT. This encodes CASSSLRERNTEAFF. The V and J genes are TRBV18 and TRBJ1-1; D might be TRBD1 (5 bases). This CDR3 has 15 amino acids. CDR1 is KGHSH and CDR2 is LQKENI in the germline V gene. The ends were cut back, 5 bases at V and 1 base at J, with 14 bases in the middle.